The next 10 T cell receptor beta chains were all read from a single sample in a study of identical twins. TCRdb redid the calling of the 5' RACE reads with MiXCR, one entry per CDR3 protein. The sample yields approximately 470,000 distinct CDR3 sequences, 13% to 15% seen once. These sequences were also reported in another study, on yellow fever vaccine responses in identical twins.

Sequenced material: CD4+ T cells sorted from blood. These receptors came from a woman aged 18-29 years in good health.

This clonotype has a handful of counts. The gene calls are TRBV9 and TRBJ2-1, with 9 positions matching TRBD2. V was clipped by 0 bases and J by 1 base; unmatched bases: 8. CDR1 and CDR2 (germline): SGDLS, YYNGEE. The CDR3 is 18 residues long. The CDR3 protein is CASSVAGLAGISYNEQFF. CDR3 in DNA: TGTGCCAGCAGCGTAGCCGGGCTAGCGGGAATTTCCTACAATGAGCAGTTCTTC.

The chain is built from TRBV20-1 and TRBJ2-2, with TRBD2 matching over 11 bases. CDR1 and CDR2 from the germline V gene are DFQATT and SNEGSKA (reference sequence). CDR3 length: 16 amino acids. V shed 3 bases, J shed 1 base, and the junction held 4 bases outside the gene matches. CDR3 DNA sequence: TGCAGTGCTAGCACTAGCGGGAGAAAGAACACCGGGGAGCTGTTTTTT. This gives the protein CSASTSGRKNTGELFF.

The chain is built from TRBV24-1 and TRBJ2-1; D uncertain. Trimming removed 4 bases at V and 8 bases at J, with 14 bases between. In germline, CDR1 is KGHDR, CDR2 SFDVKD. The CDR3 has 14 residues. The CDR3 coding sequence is TGTGCCACCAGTGACGCTGCGCGAATCGATGAGCAGTTCTTC. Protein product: CATSDAARIDEQFF.

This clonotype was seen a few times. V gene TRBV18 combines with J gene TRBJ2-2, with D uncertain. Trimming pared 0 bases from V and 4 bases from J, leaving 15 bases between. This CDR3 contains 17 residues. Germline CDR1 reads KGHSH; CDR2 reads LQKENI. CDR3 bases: TGTGCCAGCTCACCACCGCGGCAGGTCAAGATCACCGGGGAGCTGTTTTTT. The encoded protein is CASSPPRQVKITGELFF.

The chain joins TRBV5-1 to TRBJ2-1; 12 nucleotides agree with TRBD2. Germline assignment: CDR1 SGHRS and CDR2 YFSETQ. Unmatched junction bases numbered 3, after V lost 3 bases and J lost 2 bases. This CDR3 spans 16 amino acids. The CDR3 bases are TGCGCCAGCAGCTCCGCTAGCGGGAGGGCCTACAATGAGCAGTTCTTC. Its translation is CASSSASGRAYNEQFF.

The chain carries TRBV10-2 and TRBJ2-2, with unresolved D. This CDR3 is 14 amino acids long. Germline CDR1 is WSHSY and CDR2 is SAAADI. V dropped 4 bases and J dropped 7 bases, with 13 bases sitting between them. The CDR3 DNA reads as TGCGCCAGCAGTGTTTCCGGCGCTAGCGGGGAGCTGTTTTTT. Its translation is CASSVSGASGELFF.

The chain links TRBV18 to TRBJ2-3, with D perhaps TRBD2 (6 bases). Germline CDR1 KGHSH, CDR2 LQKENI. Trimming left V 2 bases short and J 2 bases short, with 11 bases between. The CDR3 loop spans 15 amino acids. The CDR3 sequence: CASSPGVLATDTQYF. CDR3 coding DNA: TGTGCCAGCTCACCAGGCGTACTAGCCACAGATACGCAGTATTTT.

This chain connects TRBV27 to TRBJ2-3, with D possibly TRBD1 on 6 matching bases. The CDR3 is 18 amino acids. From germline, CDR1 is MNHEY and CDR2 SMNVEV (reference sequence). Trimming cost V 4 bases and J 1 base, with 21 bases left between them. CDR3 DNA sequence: TGTGCCAGCAGTTCCCTCTACAGGGCCCGGGCCGGCACAGATACGCAGTATTTT. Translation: CASSSLYRARAGTDTQYF.

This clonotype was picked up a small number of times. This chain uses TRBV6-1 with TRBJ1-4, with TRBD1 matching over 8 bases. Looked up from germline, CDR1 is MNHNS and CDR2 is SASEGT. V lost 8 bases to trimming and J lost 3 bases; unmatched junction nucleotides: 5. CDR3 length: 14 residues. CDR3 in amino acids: CASCRGRANEKLFF. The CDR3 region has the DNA TGTGCCAGCTGCAGGGGGCGGGCTAATGAAAAACTGTTTTTT.

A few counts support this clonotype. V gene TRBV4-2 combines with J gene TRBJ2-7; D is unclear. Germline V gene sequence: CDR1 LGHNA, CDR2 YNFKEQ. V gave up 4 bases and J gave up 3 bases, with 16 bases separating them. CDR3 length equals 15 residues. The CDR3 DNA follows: TGTGCCAGCAGCCTATCCCGAGACTTTGTCTACGAGCAGTACTTC. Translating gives CASSLSRDFVYEQYF.